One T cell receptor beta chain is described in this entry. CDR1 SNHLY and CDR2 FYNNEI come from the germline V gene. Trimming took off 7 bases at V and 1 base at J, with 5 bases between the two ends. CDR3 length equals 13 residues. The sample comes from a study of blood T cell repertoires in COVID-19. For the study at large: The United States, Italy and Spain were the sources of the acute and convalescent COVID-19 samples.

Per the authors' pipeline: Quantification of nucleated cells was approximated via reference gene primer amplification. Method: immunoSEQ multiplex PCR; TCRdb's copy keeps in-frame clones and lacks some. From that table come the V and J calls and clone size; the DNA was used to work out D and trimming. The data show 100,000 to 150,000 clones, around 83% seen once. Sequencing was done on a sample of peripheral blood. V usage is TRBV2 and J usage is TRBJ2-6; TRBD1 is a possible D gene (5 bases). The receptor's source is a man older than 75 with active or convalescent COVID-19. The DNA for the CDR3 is TGTGCCAGCAAGGGGTCTGGGGCCAACGTCCTGACTTTC. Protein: CASKGSGANVLTF. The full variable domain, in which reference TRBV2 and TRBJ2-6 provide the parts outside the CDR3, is EPEVTQTPSHQVTQMGQEVILRCVPISNHLYFYWYRQILGQKVEFLVSFYNNEISEKSEIFDDQFSVERPDGSNFTLKIRSTKLEDSAMYFCASKGSGANVLTFGAGSRLTVL.